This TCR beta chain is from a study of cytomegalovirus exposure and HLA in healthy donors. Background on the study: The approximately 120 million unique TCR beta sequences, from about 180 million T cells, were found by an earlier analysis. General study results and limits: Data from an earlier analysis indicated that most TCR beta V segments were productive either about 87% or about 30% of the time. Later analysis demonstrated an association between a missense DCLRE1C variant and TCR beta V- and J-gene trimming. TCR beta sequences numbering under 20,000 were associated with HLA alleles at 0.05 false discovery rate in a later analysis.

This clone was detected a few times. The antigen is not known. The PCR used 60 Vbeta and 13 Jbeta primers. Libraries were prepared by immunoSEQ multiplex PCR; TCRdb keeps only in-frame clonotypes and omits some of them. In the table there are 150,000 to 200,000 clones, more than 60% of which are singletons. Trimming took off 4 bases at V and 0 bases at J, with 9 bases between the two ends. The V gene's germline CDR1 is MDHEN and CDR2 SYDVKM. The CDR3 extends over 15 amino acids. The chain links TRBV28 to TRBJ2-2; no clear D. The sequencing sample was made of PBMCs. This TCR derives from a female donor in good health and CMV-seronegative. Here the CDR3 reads CASSSYKTNTGELFF. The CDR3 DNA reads TGTGCCAGCAGTTCCTATAAAACGAACACCGGGGAGCTGTTTTTT. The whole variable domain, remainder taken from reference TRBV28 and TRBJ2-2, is DVKVTQSSRYLVKRTGEKVFLECVQDMDHENMFWYRQDPGLGLRLIYFSYDVKMKEKGDIPEGYSVSREKKERFSLILESASTNQTSMYLCASSSYKTNTGELFFGEGSRLTVL.